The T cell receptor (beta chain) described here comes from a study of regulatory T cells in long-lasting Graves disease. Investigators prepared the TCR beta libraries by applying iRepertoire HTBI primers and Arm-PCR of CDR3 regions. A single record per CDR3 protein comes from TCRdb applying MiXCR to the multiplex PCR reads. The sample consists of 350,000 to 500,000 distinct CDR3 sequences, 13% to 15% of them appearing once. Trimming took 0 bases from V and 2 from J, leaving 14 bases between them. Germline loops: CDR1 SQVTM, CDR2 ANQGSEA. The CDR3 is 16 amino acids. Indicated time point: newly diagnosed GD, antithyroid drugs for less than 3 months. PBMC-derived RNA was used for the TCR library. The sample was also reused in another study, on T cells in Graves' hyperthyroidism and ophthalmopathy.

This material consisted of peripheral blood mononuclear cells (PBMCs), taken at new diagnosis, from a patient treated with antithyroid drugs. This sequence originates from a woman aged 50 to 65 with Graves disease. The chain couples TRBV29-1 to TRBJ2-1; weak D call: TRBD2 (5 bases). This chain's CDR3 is CSVEDIGRAAYNEQFF. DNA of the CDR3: TGCAGCGTTGAAGATATTGGGCGGGCGGCCTACAATGAGCAGTTCTTC.